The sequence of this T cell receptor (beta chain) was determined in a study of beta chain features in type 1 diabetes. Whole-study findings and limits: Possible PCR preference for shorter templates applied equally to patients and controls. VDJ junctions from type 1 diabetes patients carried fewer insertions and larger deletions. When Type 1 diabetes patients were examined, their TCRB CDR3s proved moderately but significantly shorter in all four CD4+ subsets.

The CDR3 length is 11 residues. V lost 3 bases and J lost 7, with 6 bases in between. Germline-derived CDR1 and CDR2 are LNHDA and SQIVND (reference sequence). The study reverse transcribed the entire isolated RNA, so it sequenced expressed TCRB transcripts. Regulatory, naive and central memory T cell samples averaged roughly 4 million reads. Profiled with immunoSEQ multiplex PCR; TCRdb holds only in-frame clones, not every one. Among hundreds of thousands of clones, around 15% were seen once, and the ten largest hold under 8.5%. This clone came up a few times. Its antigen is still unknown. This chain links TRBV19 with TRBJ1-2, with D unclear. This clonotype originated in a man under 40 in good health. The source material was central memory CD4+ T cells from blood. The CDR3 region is CASSIKGGYTF. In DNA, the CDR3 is TGTGCCAGTAGTATTAAGGGTGGCTACACCTTC. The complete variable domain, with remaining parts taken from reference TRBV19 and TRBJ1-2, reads DGGITQSPKYLFRKEGQNVTLSCEQNLNHDAMYWYRQDPGQGLRLIYYSQIVNDFQKGDIAEGYSVSREKKESFPLTVTSAQKNPTAFYLCASSIKGGYTFGSGTRLTVV.